Shown below are 5 T cell receptor beta chains from a single sample sequenced in a study of blood T cell repertoires in COVID-19. The protocol was immunoSEQ multiplex PCR, while the TCRdb copy is restricted to in-frame clones and leaves out a portion. Among about 250,000 clones listed, more than 70% were seen once. Sequenced sample: peripheral blood. Receptors originate from a woman aged 80 or over with COVID-19, enrolled during active disease.

The chain is built from TRBV5-1 and TRBJ2-3; D is possibly TRBD1 (5 bases). The ends were cut back, 0 bases at V and 4 bases at J, with 12 bases in the middle. Germline-derived CDR1 and CDR2 are SGHRS and YFSETQ. This CDR3 spans 15 amino acids. CDR3 in amino acids: CASSLDVGRPDTQYF. As DNA, the CDR3 is TGCGCCAGCAGCTTGGATGTGGGGCGCCCAGATACGCAGTATTTT.

The rearrangement joins TRBV19 to TRBJ1-2; D is undetermined. This CDR3 is 14 amino acids long. The germline V gene has CDR1 LNHDA and CDR2 SQIVND (reference sequence). The V end lost 3 bases, the J end lost 5 bases, and 13 bases lay between the germline ends. The CDR3 DNA sequence: TGTGCCAGTAGTATGAGTGTAACCGATTATGGCTACACCTTC. Protein: CASSMSVTDYGYTF.

The chain couples TRBV7-9 to TRBJ1-2; TRBD1 matches 9 bases. This CDR3 comprises 15 residues. V lost 1 base and J lost 7; bases outside the gene matches: 7. Per the germline V gene, CDR1 is SEHNR and CDR2 is FQNEAQ (reference sequence). This CDR3 reads CASSLEGTGYAGYTF. CDR3 DNA: TGTGCCAGCAGCTTAGAGGGGACAGGGTATGCTGGCTACACCTTC.

The chain employs TRBV7-2 and TRBJ2-5; D might be TRBD2 (5 bases). CDR1 SGHTA and CDR2 FQGNSA come from the germline V gene. The CDR3 runs 15 residues. Trimming took 5 bases from V and 5 from J, leaving 18 bases between them. This CDR3 reads CASSLTSGVGETQYF. The CDR3 region has the DNA TGTGCCAGCAGCCTAACTAGTGGTGTAGGGGAGACCCAGTACTTC. Drawing the rest from reference TRBV7-2 and TRBJ2-5, the complete variable domain is GAGVSQSPSNKVTEKGKDVELRCDPISGHTALYWYRQSLGQGLEFLIYFQGNSAPDKSGLPSDRFSAERTGGSVSTLTIQRTQQEDSAVYLCASSLTSGVGETQYFGPGTRLLVL.

The rearrangement links TRBV30 to TRBJ1-4, with unresolved D. The CDR3 length is 14 residues. CDR1 is GTSNPN and CDR2 is SVGIG in the germline V gene (reference sequence). Between the trimmed V and J ends, which lost 2 bases and 0 bases, there was a span of 7 bases. In DNA, the CDR3 is TGTGCCTGGAGTCGCGGCGCAACTAATGAAAAACTGTTTTTT. Translated, it gives CAWSRGATNEKLFF.